This T cell receptor (beta chain) was sequenced during a study of T cell changes during pregnancy in multiple sclerosis. Profiled with immunoSEQ multiplex PCR; TCRdb holds only in-frame clones, not every one. This sample has approximately 60,000 clones, with approximately 90% found just once. The V end was cut by 4 bases, the J end by 0 bases, with 12 bases between. Germline assignment: CDR1 SGHVS and CDR2 FQNEAQ. CDR3 size: 16 residues. Sequencing was performed on peripheral blood, taken in the second trimester of pregnancy. The source is a female donor with multiple sclerosis, enrolled in a pregnancy study. V usage is TRBV7-8 and J usage is TRBJ2-2; D perhaps matches TRBD2 (6 bases). CDR3 in DNA: TGTGCCAGCAGCTCCCTGGGGGGTGCGAACACCGGGGAGCTGTTTTTT. Protein product: CASSSLGGANTGELFF.